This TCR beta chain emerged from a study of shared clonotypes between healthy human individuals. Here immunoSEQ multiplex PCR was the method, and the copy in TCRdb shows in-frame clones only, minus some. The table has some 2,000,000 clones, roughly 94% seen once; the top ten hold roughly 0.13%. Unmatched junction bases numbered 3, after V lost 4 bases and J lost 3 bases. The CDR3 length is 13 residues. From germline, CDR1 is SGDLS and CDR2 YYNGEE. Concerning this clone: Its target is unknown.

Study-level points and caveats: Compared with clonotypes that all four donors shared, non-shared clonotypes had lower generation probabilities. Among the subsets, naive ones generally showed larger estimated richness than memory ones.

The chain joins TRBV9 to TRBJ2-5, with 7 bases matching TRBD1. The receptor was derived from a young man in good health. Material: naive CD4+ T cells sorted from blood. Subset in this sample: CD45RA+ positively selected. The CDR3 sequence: CASSPGQKETQYF. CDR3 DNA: TGTGCCAGCAGCCCGGGACAGAAAGAGACCCAGTACTTC.